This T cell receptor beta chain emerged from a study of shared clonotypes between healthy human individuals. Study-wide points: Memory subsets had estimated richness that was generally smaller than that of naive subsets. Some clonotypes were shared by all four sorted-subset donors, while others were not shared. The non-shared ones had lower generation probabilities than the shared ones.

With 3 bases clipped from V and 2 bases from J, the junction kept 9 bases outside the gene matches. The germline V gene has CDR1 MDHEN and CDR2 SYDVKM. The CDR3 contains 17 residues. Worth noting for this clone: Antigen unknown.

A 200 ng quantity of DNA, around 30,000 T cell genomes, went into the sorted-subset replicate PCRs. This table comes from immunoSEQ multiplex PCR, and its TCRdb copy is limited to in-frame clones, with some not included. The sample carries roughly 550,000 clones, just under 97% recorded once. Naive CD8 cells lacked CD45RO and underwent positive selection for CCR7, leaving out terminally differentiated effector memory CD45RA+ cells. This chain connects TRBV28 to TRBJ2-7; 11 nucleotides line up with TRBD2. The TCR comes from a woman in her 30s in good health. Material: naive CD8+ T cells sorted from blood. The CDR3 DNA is TGTGCCAGCAGTTTCCAGACTAGCGGGGTCCCCACCTACGAGCAGTACTTC. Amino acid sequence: CASSFQTSGVPTYEQYF.